Shown below are 7 T cell receptor beta chains from a single sample sequenced in a study of spatial heterogeneity in lung cancer. Time point defined: sample taken at primary tumor resection. TCRdb redid the calling of the 5' RACE reads with MiXCR, one entry per CDR3 protein. The table lists tens of thousands of distinct CDR3 sequences, approximately 12% of them singletons. The material sequenced was PBMCs, taken at surgery. The receptors were sampled from a male donor with early-stage non-small cell lung cancer.

The table lists this clonotype with many counts. The chain has TRBV5-4 and TRBJ1-2; D is unresolved. V was pared by 0 bases and J by 4 bases, with 10 bases between. The V gene's germline CDR1 is SGHNT and CDR2 YYREEE (reference sequence). This CDR3 is 14 amino acids long. The CDR3 reads CASSLVRQGYGYTF. In nucleotides, the CDR3 is TGTGCCAGCAGCTTGGTAAGACAAGGCTATGGCTACACCTTC.

The gene calls are TRBV6-2 or TRBV6-3 and TRBJ2-7, with D unresolved. The CDR3 extends over 12 amino acids. Trimming took 5 bases from V and 0 from J, leaving 5 bases between them. Germline lookup yields CDR1 MNHEY and CDR2 SVGEGT. CDR3 in amino acids: CASSQDSYEQYF. The DNA for the CDR3 is TGTGCCAGCAGTCAGGACTCCTACGAGCAGTACTTC.

This sequence joins TRBV7-2 and TRBJ2-7; D is possibly TRBD1 (8 bases). This CDR3 is 14 amino acids long. V dropped 1 base and J dropped 6 bases, with 13 bases sitting between them. The germline CDR1 and CDR2 sequences are SGHTA and FQGNSA. The CDR3 spells CASSLDRGRVEQYF. CDR3 nucleotide sequence: TGTGCCAGCAGCTTAGACAGGGGGAGGGTCGAGCAGTACTTC. Looking up the rest from reference TRBV7-2 and TRBJ2-7 gives the full variable domain: GAGVSQSPSNKVTEKGKDVELRCDPISGHTALYWYRQSLGQGLEFLIYFQGNSAPDKSGLPSDRFSAERTGGSVSTLTIQRTQQEDSAVYLCASSLDRGRVEQYFGPGTRLTVT.

In its sample, this clonotype was seen many times. J is TRBJ2-3 and V is TRBV7-2, with 12 bases matching TRBD2. Germline CDR1 is SGHTA and CDR2 is FQGNSA. The CDR3 is made up of 18 amino acids. Unmatched junction bases numbered 11, after V lost 2 bases and J lost 5 bases. For the CDR3, the DNA is TGTGCCAGCAGCTTACGGACTAGCGGGGCCCGGAATAGAGATACGCAGTATTTT. Its protein product is CASSLRTSGARNRDTQYF.

CDR3 nucleotides: TGTGCCAGCAGCTTAGCGGGACAGGGACATAATTCACCCCTCCACTTT. This gives the protein CASSLAGQGHNSPLHF. This sequence joins TRBV7-2 and TRBJ1-6, with TRBD1 identical over 9 bases. This CDR3 has 16 residues. Germline V gene lookup returns CDR1 SGHTA and CDR2 FQGNSA. J lost 5 bases, V lost 0 bases, and 2 bases had no gene match.

This clonotype was detected only a few times. This chain connects TRBV7-2 to TRBJ1-5; the D gene is possibly TRBD1 (5 bases). Germline loops: CDR1 SGHTA, CDR2 FQGNSA. The CDR3 has 15 amino acids. V gave up 1 base and J gave up 3 bases, with 10 bases separating them. CDR3 loop: CASSLVLTDNQPQHF. The CDR3 bases are TGTGCCAGCAGCTTAGTTTTGACAGACAATCAGCCCCAGCATTTT. Based on the CDR3 plus reference TRBV7-2 and TRBJ1-5, the full variable domain is GAGVSQSPSNKVTEKGKDVELRCDPISGHTALYWYRQSLGQGLEFLIYFQGNSAPDKSGLPSDRFSAERTGGSVSTLTIQRTQQEDSAVYLCASSLVLTDNQPQHFGDGTRLSIL.

This clonotype was seen ten or more times. The chain carries TRBV5-1 and TRBJ1-6; 10 nucleotides align to TRBD1. V lost 4 bases and J lost 8; bases outside the gene matches: 3. Germline loops: CDR1 SGHRS, CDR2 YFSETQ. CDR3 size: 14 residues. The CDR3 spells CASSGGQGYSPLHF. The CDR3 region has the DNA TGCGCCAGCAGCGGGGGACAGGGGTATTCACCCCTCCACTTT.